One and the same sample provided the 11 T cell receptor beta chains below, sequenced in a study of T-cell memory formation after mild COVID-19. TCRdb redid the calling of the 5' RACE reads with MiXCR, one entry per CDR3 protein. The profile covers 85,000 to 130,000 distinct CDR3 sequences, with 11% appearing a single time and approximately 40% taken by the ten largest. Material for sequencing was PBMCs or a T cell subset sorted from them (not recorded which). Receptors originate from a man aged 18 to 29 who had mild COVID-19 (a few samples of this study predate the infection). Cell type and time point are not known.

This clonotype was seen more than once but under ten times. The chain joins TRBV9 to TRBJ2-3; TRBD2 might be the D (6 bases). V was clipped by 3 bases and J by 3 bases, with 14 bases between them. The CDR3 runs 15 residues. Per germline, CDR1 SGDLS and CDR2 YYNGEE. CDR3 in DNA: TGTGCCAGCAGCGGTTGGGACTCCGAGACAGATACGCAGTATTTT. Translating gives CASSGWDSETDTQYF. Variable domain in full (rest from reference TRBV9 and TRBJ2-3): DSGVTQTPKHLITATGQRVTLRCSPRSGDLSVYWYQQSLDQGLQFLIQYYNGEERAKGNILERFSAQQFPDLHSELNLSSLELGDSALYFCASSGWDSETDTQYFGPGTRLTVL.

The chain recombines TRBV4-1 with TRBJ2-3, with a weak D call TRBD2 (5 bases). Germline CDR1 reads MGHRA; CDR2 reads YSYEKL. CDR3 length: 17 residues. V was shortened by 1 base and J by 2 bases, with 16 bases between the two germline ends. The CDR3 bases are TGCGCCAGCAGCCAAGCAAGAGTGGGAGTAAACACAGATACGCAGTATTTT. Its translation: CASSQARVGVNTDTQYF.

V usage is TRBV7-6 and J usage is TRBJ2-3, with 8 bases that match TRBD1. The CDR3 has 16 amino acids. V trimming: 5 bases; J trimming: 4 bases; junction bases outside the gene matches: 11. Germline V gene lookup returns CDR1 SGHVS and CDR2 FNYEAQ. Here the CDR3 reads CASSPSWTGPPDTQYF. CDR3 sequence (DNA): TGTGCCAGCAGCCCATCCTGGACAGGGCCCCCAGATACGCAGTATTTT.

The count of this clonotype is one. The gene calls are TRBV5-1 and TRBJ2-2; 14 bases align to TRBD2. J gave up 6 bases and V 4 bases, and 2 bases lay outside the gene matches. This CDR3 region has 15 residues. CDR1 is SGHRS and CDR2 is YFSETQ in the germline V gene. CDR3 coding DNA: TGCGCCAGCAGCAGGACTAGCGGGGGGCCCGGGGAGCTGTTTTTT. This translates into CASSRTSGGPGELFF.

The sample holds many counts of this clonotype. The rearrangement uses TRBV11-2 and TRBJ1-1, with D unresolved. CDR3 length: 15 amino acids. Germline lookup yields CDR1 SGHAT and CDR2 FQNNGV. V was cut by 5 bases and J by 0 bases, with 13 bases left in between. This CDR3 is CASSQGRRMNTEAFF. The DNA of the CDR3 is TGTGCCAGCAGCCAAGGACGGAGAATGAACACTGAAGCTTTCTTT.

J is TRBJ2-2 and V is TRBV29-1, with TRBD2 matching over 10 bases. The germline V gene has CDR1 SQVTM and CDR2 ANQGSEA. The CDR3 is made up of 15 amino acids. V dropped 7 bases and J dropped 3; count of bases not matched to a gene: 8. The CDR3 DNA reads as TGCAGCGGCCACCTAGCGGGGGATTACACCGGGGAGCTGTTTTTT. Encoded protein: CSGHLAGDYTGELFF.

This clonotype was seen only a few times. This rearrangement joins TRBV12-3 or TRBV12-4 to TRBJ1-1; TRBD1 might be the D (5 bases). CDR3 length: 13 residues. V lost 2 bases and J 7 bases, leaving 11 bases between the germline ends. The CDR3 bases are TGTGCCAGCAGTTTACCCGGGACGGATGAAGCTTTCTTT. It is translated as CASSLPGTDEAFF.

The genes are TRBV11-2 and TRBJ2-1, with 8 bases matching TRBD1. CDR3 size: 16 residues. Germline V gene lookup returns CDR1 SGHAT and CDR2 FQNNGV. J lost 9 bases, V lost 1 base, and 11 bases had no gene match. CDR3 DNA: TGTGCCAGCAGCTTAGTCGACAGGGGAGTCTTGGGTGAGCAGTTCTTC. It codes for CASSLVDRGVLGEQFF.

Written as DNA, the CDR3 is TGTGCCATCAGTGGAGACAGAGCTAGCAATCAGCCCCAGCATTTT. It specifies CAISGDRASNQPQHF. The chain couples TRBV10-3 to TRBJ1-5; D may be TRBD1 (5 bases). Between the trimmed V and J ends, which lost 4 bases and 0 bases, there was a span of 10 bases. The length of the CDR3 is 15 residues. CDR1 is ENHRY and CDR2 is SYGVKD in the germline V gene.

In this sample, this clonotype turned up a few times. V is TRBV12-3 or TRBV12-4 and J is TRBJ2-2, with 8 bases aligning to TRBD1. V gave up 6 bases and J gave up 5 bases; unmatched junction bases: 2. The length of the CDR3 is 13 residues. The CDR3 spells CASRTGVTGELFF. CDR3 sequence (DNA): TGTGCCAGCAGGACAGGGGTAACCGGGGAGCTGTTTTTT.

This clonotype has just a few counts. The V and J genes are TRBV4-1 and TRBJ2-7; D possibly corresponds to TRBD1 (6 bases). Trimming took off 0 bases at V and 6 bases at J, with 12 bases between the two ends. Germline V gene data show CDR1 as MGHRA and CDR2 as YSYEKL. The CDR3 has 14 amino acids. CDR3 sequence: CASSQDPSRGEQYF. CDR3 sequence (DNA): TGCGCCAGCAGCCAAGATCCGAGCAGGGGCGAGCAGTACTTC.